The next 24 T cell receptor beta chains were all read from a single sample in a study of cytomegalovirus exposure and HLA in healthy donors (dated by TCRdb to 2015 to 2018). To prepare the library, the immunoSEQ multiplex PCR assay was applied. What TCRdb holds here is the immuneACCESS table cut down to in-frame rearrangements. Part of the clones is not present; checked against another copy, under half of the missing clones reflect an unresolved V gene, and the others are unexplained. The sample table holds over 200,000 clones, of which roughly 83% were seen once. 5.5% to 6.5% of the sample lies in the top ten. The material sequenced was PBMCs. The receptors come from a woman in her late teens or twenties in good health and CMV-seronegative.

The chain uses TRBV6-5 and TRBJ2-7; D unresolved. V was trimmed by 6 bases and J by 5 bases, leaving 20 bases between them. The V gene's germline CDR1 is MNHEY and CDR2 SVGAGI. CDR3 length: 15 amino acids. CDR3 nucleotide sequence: TGTGCCAGCAGCCCCTCCCAGCTACAAGTCGACGAGCAGTACTTC. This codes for CASSPSQLQVDEQYF.

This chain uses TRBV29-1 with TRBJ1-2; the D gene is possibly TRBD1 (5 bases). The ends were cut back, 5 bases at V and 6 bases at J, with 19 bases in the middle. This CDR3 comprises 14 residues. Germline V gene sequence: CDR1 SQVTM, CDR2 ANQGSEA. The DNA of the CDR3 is TGCAGCGTTCGGACGGCCCCCCCAGGGAATGGCTACACCTTC. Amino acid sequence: CSVRTAPPGNGYTF.

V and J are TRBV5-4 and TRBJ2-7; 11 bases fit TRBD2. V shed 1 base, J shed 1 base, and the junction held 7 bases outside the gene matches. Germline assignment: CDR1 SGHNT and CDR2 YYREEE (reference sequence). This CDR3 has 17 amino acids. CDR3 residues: CASSLYLLAGESYEQYF. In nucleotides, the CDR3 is TGTGCCAGCAGCTTGTATCTACTAGCGGGAGAGTCCTACGAGCAGTACTTC. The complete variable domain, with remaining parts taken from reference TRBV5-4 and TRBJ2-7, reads ETGVTQSPTHLIKTRGQQVTLRCSSQSGHNTVSWYQQALGQGPQFIFQYYREEENGRGNFPPRFSGLQFPNYSSELNVNALELDDSALYLCASSLYLLAGESYEQYFGPGTRLTVT.

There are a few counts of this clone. Here the CDR3 reads CATSRDARGYEQYF. Here the CDR3 DNA reads TGTGCCACCAGCAGAGATGCCAGGGGTTACGAGCAGTACTTC. V usage is TRBV15 and J usage is TRBJ2-7; possible D gene TRBD1, 6 bases. CDR3 length: 14 residues. V dropped 0 bases and J dropped 4 bases, with 10 bases sitting between them. Germline assignment: CDR1 LNHNV and CDR2 YYDKDF (reference sequence).

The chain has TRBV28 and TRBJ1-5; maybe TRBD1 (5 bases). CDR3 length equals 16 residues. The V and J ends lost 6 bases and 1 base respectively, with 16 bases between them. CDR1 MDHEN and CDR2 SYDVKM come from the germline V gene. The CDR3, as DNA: TGTGCCAGCAGCCTCAACACGGGGGGGAGCAATCAGCCCCAGCATTTT. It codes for CASSLNTGGSNQPQHF.

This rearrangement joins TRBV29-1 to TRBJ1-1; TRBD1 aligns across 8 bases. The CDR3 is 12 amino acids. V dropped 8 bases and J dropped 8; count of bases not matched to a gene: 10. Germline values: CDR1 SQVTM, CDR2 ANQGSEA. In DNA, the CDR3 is TGCAGCTCCAGACAGGGGAGGGAGGAAGCTTTCTTT. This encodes CSSRQGREEAFF.

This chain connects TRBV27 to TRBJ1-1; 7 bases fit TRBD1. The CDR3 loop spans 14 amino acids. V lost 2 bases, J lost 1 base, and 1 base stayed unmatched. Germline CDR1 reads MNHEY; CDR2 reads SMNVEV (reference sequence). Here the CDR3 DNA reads TGTGCCAGCAGTTTAGGGGACAGGAACACTGAAGCTTTCTTT. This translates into CASSLGDRNTEAFF.

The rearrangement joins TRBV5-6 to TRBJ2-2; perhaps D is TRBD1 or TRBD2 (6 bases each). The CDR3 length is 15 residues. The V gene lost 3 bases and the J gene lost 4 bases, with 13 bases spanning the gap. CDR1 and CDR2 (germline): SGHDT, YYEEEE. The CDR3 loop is CASSSSGGFTGELFF. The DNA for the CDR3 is TGTGCCAGCAGCTCGTCCGGGGGCTTCACCGGGGAGCTGTTTTTT.

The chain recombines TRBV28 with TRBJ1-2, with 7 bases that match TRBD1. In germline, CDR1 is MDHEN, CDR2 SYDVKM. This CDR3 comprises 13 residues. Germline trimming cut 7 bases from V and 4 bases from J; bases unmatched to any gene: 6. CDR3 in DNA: TGTGCCAGCAACCCGACAGGGCTCTATGGCTACACCTTC. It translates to CASNPTGLYGYTF.

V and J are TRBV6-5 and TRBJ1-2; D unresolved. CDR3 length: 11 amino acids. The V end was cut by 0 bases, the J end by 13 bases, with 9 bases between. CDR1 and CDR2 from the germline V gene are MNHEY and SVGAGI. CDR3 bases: TGTGCCAGCAGTTACTCGATGTCCGTCACCTTC. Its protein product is CASSYSMSVTF.

The CDR3 loop reads CASMVGLGSNQPQHF. For the CDR3, the DNA is TGCGCCAGCATGGTGGGATTAGGTAGCAATCAGCCCCAGCATTTT. V and J are TRBV10-2 and TRBJ1-5; D call uncertain. In germline, CDR1 is WSHSY, CDR2 SAAADI. Trimming removed 7 bases from V and 0 bases from J, with 13 bases in between. The CDR3 runs 15 residues.

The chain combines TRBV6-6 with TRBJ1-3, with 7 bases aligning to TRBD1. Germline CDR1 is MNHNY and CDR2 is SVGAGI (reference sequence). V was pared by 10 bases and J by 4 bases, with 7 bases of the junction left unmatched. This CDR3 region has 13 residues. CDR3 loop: CAIRGARGNTIYF. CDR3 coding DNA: TGTGCCATCAGGGGGGCGAGGGGAAACACCATATATTTT.

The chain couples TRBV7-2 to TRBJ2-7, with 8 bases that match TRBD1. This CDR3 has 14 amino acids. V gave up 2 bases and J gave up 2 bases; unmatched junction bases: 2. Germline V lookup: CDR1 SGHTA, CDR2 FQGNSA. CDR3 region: CASSLRTGPYEQYF. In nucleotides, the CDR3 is TGTGCCAGCAGCTTACGGACAGGGCCCTACGAGCAGTACTTC.

The CDR3 region is CASSEAHRTTNEKLFF. DNA for the CDR3: TGTGCCAGCAGTGAAGCGCACAGGACAACTAATGAAAAACTGTTTTTT. This chain joins TRBV6-1 and TRBJ1-4; a possible D gene is TRBD1 (5 bases). V was cut by 0 bases and J by 0 bases, with 8 bases left in between. The CDR3 contains 16 residues. CDR1 is MNHNS and CDR2 is SASEGT in the germline V gene.

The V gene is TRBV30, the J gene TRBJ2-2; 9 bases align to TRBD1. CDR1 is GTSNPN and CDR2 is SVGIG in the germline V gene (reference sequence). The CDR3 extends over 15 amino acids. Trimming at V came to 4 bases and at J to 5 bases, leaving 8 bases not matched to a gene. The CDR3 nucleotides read TGTGCCTGGACCATGGACAGGGGCGGAACCGGGGAGCTGTTTTTT. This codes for CAWTMDRGGTGELFF.

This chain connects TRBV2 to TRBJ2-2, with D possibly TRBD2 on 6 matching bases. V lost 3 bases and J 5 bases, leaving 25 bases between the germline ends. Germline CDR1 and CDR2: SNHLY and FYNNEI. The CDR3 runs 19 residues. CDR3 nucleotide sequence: TGTGCCAGCAGTGAGGGGGTGGAGAGGCGCGGGGTGACGACCGGGGAGCTGTTTTTT. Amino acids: CASSEGVERRGVTTGELFF.

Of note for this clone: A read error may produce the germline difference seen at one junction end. The CDR3 DNA reads TGTGCCAGTACCACAGGGGGCGCGAGTCACGGCTGCACCTTC. This sequence encodes CASTTGGASHGCTF. V and J are TRBV9 and TRBJ1-2; TRBD1 agrees at 9 bases. The V gene's germline CDR1 is SGDLS and CDR2 YYNGEE. The CDR3 is made up of 14 amino acids.

CDR3 loop: CASSLKGLAGTEQFF. In nucleotides, the CDR3 is TGTGCCAGCAGCTTAAAGGGCCTAGCGGGGACCGAGCAGTTCTTC. V and J are TRBV7-3 and TRBJ2-1; 9 nucleotides match TRBD2. Trimming removed 1 base from V and 10 bases from J; junction bases left unmatched: 8. The CDR3 covers 15 residues. Germline CDR1 SGHTA, CDR2 FQGTGA.

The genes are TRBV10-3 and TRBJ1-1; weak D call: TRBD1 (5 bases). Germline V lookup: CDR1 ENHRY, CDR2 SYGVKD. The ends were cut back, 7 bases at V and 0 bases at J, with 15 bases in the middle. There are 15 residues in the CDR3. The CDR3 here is CAITTTGLMNTEAFF. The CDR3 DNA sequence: TGTGCCATCACCACGACGGGACTTATGAACACTGAAGCTTTCTTT.

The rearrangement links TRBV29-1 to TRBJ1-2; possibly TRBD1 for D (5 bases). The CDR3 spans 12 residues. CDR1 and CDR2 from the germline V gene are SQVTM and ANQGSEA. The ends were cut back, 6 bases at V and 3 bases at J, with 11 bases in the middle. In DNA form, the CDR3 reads TGCAGCGTAGTAGACAGTCACTATGGCTACACCTTC. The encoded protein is CSVVDSHYGYTF.

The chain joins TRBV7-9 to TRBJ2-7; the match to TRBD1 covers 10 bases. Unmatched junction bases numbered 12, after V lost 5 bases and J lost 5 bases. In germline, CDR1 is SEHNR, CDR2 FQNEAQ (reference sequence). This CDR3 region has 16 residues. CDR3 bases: TGTGCCAGCAGCGGAGGAAGGGACAGGGGATGGGACGAGCAGTACTTC. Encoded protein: CASSGGRDRGWDEQYF.

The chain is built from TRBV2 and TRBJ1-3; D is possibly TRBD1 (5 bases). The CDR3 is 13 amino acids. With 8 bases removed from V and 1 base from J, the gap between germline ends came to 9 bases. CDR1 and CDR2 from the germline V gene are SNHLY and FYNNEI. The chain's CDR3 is CASRAGSGNTIYF. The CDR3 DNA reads TGTGCCAGCCGGGCAGGGTCTGGAAACACCATATATTTT. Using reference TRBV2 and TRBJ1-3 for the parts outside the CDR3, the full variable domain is EPEVTQTPSHQVTQMGQEVILRCVPISNHLYFYWYRQILGQKVEFLVSFYNNEISEKSEIFDDQFSVERPDGSNFTLKIRSTKLEDSAMYFCASRAGSGNTIYFGEGSWLTVV.

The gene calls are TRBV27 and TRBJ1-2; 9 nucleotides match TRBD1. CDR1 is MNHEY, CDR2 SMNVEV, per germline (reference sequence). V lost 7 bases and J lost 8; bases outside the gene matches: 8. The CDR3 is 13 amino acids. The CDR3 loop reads CASTGQGSGGYTF. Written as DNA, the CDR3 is TGTGCCAGCACGGGACAGGGAAGTGGAGGCTACACCTTC.

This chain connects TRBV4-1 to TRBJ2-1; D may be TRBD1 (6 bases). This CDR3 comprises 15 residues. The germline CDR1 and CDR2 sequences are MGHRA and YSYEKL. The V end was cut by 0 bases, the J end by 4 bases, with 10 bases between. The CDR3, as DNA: TGCGCCAGCAGCCAAGAGACGGACAGATACAATGAGCAGTTCTTC. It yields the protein CASSQETDRYNEQFF.